This T cell receptor (beta chain) derives from a study of memory CD4+ T cells and cytomegalovirus serostatus. Profiling relied on immunoSEQ multiplex PCR, and the TCRdb table lists in-frame clones only, not all of them. The sample comprises some 57,000 clones, 70% to 85% of which are singletons, and about 0.86% rests with the top ten. Single viable CD3+CD4+CD8-CD45RO+ cells were sorted as the memory CD4+ T cells. Trimming at V came to 2 bases and at J to 5 bases, leaving 28 bases not matched to a gene. This CDR3 has 24 amino acids. Germline-derived CDR1 and CDR2 are SGHRS and YFSETQ. The sample was memory CD4+ T cells from blood. The V gene is TRBV5-1, the J gene TRBJ2-5; 15 bases line up with TRBD2. The sequence derives from an adult in good health and CMV-seronegative. CDR3 residues: CASSFLAGLAGGHIPPTTLETQYF. The CDR3 nucleotides are TGCGCCAGCAGCTTCCTGGCCGGACTAGCGGGGGGGCATATCCCCCCTACAACTTTGGAGACCCAGTACTTC.